Described below is a single T cell receptor (beta chain) sequence and its context. Antigen: not known. This sample is drawn from a study of T cell responses to AZD1222 COVID-19 vaccine. Trimming took off 4 bases at V and 0 bases at J, with 16 bases between the two ends. The CDR3 is made up of 17 amino acids. Germline V gives CDR1 PRHDT, CDR2 FYEKMQ (reference sequence). Study results and limitations: There were repertoire samples only from the period after the peak T cell response.

Data came from immunoSEQ multiplex PCR; TCRdb stores just in-frame clones and leaves some out. The sample records roughly 150,000 clones, 85% to 95% being singletons. The sample was peripheral blood, taken on day 0 of AZD1222 vaccination. V and J are TRBV13 and TRBJ1-3, with a weak D call TRBD1 (5 bases). This clonotype was obtained from an adult in good health. The CDR3, as DNA: TGTGCCAGCAGCTCCCTTCCAGGGCTCTTCTCTGGAAACACCATATATTTT. It specifies CASSSLPGLFSGNTIYF.